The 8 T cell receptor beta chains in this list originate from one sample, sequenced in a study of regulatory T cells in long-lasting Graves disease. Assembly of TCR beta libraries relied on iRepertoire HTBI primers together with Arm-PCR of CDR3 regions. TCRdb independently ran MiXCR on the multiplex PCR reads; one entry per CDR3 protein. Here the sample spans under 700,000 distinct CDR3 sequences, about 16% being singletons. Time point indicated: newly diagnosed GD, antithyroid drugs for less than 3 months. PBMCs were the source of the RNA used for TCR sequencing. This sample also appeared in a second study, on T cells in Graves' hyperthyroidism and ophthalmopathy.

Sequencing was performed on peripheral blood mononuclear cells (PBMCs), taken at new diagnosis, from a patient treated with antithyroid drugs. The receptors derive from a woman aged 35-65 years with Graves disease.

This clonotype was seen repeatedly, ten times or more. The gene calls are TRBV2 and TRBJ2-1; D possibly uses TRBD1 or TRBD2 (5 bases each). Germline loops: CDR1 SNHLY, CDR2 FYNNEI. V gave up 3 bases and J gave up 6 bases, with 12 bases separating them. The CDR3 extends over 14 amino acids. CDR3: CASSDGREFNEQFF. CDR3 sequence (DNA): TGTGCCAGCAGTGATGGCAGGGAGTTCAATGAGCAGTTCTTC.

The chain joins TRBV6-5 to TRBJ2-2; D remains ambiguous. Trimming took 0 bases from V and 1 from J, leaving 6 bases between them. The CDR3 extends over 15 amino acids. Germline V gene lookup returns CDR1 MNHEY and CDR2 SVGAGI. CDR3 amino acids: CASSYSGWNTGELFF. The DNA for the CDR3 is TGTGCCAGCAGTTACTCCGGTTGGAACACCGGGGAGCTGTTTTTT.

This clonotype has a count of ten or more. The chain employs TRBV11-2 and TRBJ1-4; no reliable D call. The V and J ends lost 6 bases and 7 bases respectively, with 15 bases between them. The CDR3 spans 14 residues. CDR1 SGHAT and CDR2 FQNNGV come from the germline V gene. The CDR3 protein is CASSLQPLAEKLFF. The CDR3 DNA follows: TGTGCCAGCAGTCTACAGCCTCTGGCTGAAAAACTGTTTTTT.

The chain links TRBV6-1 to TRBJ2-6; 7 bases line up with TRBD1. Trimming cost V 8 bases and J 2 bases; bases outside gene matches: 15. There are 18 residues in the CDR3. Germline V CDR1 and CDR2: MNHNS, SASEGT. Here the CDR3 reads CASGVPRQGLAGANVLTF. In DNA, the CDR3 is TGTGCCAGCGGGGTTCCCCGACAGGGTCTGGCTGGGGCCAACGTCCTGACTTTC.

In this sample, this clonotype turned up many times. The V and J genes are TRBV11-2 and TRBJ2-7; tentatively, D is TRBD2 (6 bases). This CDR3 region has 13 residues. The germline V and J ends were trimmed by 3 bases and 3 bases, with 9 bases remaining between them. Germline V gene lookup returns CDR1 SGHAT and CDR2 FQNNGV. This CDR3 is CASSFFGGYEQYF. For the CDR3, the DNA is TGTGCCAGCAGCTTCTTCGGGGGCTACGAGCAGTACTTC.

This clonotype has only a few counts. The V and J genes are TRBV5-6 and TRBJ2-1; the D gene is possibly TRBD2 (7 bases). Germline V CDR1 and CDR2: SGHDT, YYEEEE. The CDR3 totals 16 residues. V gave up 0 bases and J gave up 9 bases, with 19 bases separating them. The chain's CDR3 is CASSLEGGGLQREQFF. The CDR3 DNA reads TGTGCCAGCAGCTTGGAGGGGGGGGGGCTACAGCGTGAGCAGTTCTTC.

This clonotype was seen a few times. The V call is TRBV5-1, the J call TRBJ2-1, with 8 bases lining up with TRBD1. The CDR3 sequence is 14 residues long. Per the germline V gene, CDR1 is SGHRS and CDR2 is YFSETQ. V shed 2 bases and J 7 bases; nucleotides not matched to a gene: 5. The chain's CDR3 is CASSLGQGGNEQFF. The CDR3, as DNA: TGCGCCAGCAGCTTAGGACAGGGAGGAAATGAGCAGTTCTTC.

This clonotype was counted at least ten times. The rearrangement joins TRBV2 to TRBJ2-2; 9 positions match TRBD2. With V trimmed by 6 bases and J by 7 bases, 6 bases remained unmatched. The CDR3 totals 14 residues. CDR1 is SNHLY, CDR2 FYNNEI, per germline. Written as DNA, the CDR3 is TGTGCCAGCAGACCTGGACTAGCGAGCGGGGAGCTGTTTTTT. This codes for CASRPGLASGELFF.